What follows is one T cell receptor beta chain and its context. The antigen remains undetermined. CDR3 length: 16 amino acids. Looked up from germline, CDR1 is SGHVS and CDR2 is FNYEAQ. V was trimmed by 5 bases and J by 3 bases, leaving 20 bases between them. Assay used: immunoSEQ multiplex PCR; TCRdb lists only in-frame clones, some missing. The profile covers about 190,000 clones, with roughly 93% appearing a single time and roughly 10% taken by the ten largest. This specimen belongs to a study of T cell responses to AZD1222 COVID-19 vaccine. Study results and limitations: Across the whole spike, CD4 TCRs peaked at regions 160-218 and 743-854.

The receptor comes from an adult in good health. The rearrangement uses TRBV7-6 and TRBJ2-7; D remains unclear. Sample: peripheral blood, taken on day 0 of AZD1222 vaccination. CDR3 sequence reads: CASSLRSLAVNYEQYF. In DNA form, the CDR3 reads TGTGCCAGCAGCCTCCGTAGTTTGGCGGTCAACTACGAGCAGTACTTC.